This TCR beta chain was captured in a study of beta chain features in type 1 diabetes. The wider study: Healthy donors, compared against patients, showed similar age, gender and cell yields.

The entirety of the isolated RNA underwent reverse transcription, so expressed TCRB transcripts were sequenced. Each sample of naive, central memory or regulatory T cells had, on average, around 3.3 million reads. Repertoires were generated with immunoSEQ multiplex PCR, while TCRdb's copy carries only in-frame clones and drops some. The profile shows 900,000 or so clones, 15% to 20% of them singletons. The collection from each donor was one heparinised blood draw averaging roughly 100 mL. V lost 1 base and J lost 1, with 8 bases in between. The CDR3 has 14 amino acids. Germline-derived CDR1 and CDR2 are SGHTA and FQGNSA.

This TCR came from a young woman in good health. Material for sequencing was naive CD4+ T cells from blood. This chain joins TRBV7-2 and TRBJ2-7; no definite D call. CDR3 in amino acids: CASSLGIDSYEQYF. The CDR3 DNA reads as TGTGCCAGCAGCTTAGGGATTGATTCCTACGAGCAGTACTTC. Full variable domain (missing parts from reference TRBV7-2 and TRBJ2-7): GAGVSQSPSNKVTEKGKDVELRCDPISGHTALYWYRQSLGQGLEFLIYFQGNSAPDKSGLPSDRFSAERTGGSVSTLTIQRTQQEDSAVYLCASSLGIDSYEQYFGPGTRLTVT.